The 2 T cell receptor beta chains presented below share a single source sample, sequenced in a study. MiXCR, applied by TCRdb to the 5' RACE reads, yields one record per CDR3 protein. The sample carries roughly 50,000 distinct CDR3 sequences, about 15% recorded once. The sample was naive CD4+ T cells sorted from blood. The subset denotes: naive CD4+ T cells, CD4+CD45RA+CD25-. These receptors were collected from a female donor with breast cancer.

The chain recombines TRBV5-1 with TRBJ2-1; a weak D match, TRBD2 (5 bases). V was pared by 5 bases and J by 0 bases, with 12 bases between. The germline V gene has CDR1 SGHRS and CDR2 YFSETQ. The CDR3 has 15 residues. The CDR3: CASRNSEYSYNEQFF. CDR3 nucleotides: TGCGCCAGCAGAAATAGCGAATACTCCTACAATGAGCAGTTCTTC.

DNA of the CDR3: TGTGCCAGCCTACCCTATCTAAACACCTATACCTACGAGCAGTACTTC. Amino acids: CASLPYLNTYTYEQYF. The gene calls are TRBV28 and TRBJ2-7; D is uncertain. This CDR3 contains 16 residues. Germline CDR1 is MDHEN and CDR2 is SYDVKM. Trimming stripped 8 bases from V and 2 bases from J, with 22 bases between. The full variable domain, with the rest looked up from reference TRBV28 and TRBJ2-7, is DVKVTQSSRYLVKRTGEKVFLECVQDMDHENMFWYRQDPGLGLRLIYFSYDVKMKEKGDIPEGYSVSREKKERFSLILESASTNQTSMYLCASLPYLNTYTYEQYFGPGTRLTVT.